This TCR beta chain is from a study of T cell changes during pregnancy in multiple sclerosis. This clone was seen a few times. V was clipped by 1 base and J by 5 bases; unmatched bases: 13. Germline loops: CDR1 KGHSH, CDR2 LQKENI. The CDR3 totals 18 residues. Profiled with immunoSEQ multiplex PCR; TCRdb holds only in-frame clones, not every one. Altogether around 35,000 clones are present, less than 95% being singletons, with the ten largest covering around 13%. The source material was CD8+ T cells from peripheral blood mononuclear cells, sampled in the first trimester of pregnancy. The clonotype originates from a female donor with multiple sclerosis, enrolled in a pregnancy study. The gene calls are TRBV18 and TRBJ2-1; 8 positions agree with TRBD2. The CDR3 DNA sequence: TGTGCCAGCTCACCACAAGGTTCTCCGGGAGGGTTGGACAATGAGCAGTTCTTC. Translated: CASSPQGSPGGLDNEQFF.